This T cell receptor (beta chain) originates from a study of T cells in Graves' hyperthyroidism and ophthalmopathy. General study findings and limits: Most thyroid clonotypes that were expanded above 0.001 also turned up in blood.

This clonotype showed up many times. Its matching antigen is unknown. RNA transcripts yielded amplified TCR beta CDR3 regions. The TCR CDR3 was amplified in a first-round RT-PCR using the HTBI primer set. TCRdb called the multiplex PCR reads again in MiXCR, with one record for every CDR3 protein. The repertoire holds 600,000 to 700,000 distinct CDR3 sequences, under 15% seen once, with about 4.5% in the top ten. This CDR3 comprises 13 residues. Trimming removed 7 bases at V and 6 bases at J, with 16 bases between. Germline-derived CDR1 and CDR2 are LNHDA and SQIVND (reference sequence). The TCR comes from a woman aged 40 to 50 with Graves' ophthalmopathy. Sequenced: blood. The rearrangement uses TRBV19 and TRBJ2-7, with a weak D call TRBD1 (6 bases). The DNA for the CDR3 is TGTGCCAGTAAGGAAGGGGGTTTCGGCGAGCAGTACTTC. It codes for CASKEGGFGEQYF.